The next 4 T cell receptor beta chains were all read from a single sample in a study of Ad26.COV2.S vaccination and SARS-CoV-2 variants. The treatment here: around 19 received Ad26.COV2.S at low or high dose, single or two shots; 5 received placebo; per-sample allocation not given. Samples analyzed were those drawn on day 63 after the first vaccine or placebo injection. Profiled with immunoSEQ multiplex PCR; TCRdb holds only in-frame clones, not every one. The table lists around 450,000 clones, 80% to 90% of them singletons, with 2.5% in the top ten. Sequences were derived from peripheral blood, sampled in a trial of Ad26.COV2.S vaccine versus placebo. Every receptor here comes from a person between 18 and 65 years old who received the Ad26.COV2.S COVID-19 vaccine or a placebo.

This clone was observed a single time. This chain joins TRBV7-2 and TRBJ2-7; a possible D gene is TRBD2 (5 bases). This CDR3 spans 14 amino acids. The germline V and J ends were trimmed by 4 bases and 5 bases, with 15 bases remaining between them. Germline CDR1 reads SGHTA; CDR2 reads FQGNSA. CDR3 protein: CASSSGLTPHEQYF. The CDR3 DNA is TGTGCCAGCAGCTCCGGACTGACCCCCCACGAGCAGTACTTC.

Only a few counts were recorded for this clone. CDR3 in DNA: TGTGCCATCGGACAGAGAGGAGACTATGGCTACACCTTC. This codes for CAIGQRGDYGYTF. The V call is TRBV10-3, the J call TRBJ1-2; D is possibly TRBD1 (6 bases). Per germline, CDR1 ENHRY and CDR2 SYGVKD. Trimming shortened V by 8 bases and J by 3 bases, and 13 bases separated the two germline ends. The CDR3 is 13 amino acids.

CDR3 bases: TGTGCCTGGAGTGTCTTCGGGGGTCAGCCCCAGCATTTT. Translation: CAWSVFGGQPQHF. The V call is TRBV30, the J call TRBJ1-5; maybe TRBD1 (5 bases). With 0 bases removed from V and 6 bases from J, the gap between germline ends came to 9 bases. The germline V gene encodes CDR1 GTSNPN and CDR2 SVGIG (reference sequence). The CDR3 has 13 amino acids.

This chain joins TRBV2 and TRBJ1-4; no clear D gene. Between the trimmed V and J ends, which lost 5 bases and 12 bases, there was a span of 16 bases. The CDR3 contains 13 residues. Germline loops: CDR1 SNHLY, CDR2 FYNNEI. The CDR3 loop is CASSPVRTAELFF. CDR3 nucleotides: TGTGCCAGCAGTCCAGTTCGAACGGCGGAACTGTTTTTT.